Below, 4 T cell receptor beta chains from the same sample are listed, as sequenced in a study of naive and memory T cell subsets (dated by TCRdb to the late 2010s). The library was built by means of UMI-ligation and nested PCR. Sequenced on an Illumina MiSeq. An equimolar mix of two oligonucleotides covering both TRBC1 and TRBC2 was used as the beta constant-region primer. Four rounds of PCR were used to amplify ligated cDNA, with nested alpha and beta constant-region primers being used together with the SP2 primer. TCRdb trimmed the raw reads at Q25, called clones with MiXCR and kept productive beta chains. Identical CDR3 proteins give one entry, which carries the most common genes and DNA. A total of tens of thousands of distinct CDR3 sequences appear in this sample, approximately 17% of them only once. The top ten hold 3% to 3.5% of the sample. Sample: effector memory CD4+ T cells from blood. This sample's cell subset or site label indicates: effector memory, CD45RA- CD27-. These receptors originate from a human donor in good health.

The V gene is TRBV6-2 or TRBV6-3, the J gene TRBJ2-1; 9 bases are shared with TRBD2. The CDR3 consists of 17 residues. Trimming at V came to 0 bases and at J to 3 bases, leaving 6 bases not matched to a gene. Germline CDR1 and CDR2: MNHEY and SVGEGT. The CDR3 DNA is TGTGCCAGCAGTTACTCTCCGGCTAGCGGGGTCTACAATGAGCAGTTCTTC. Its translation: CASSYSPASGVYNEQFF.

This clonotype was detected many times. CDR3 loop: CATGAGFYTEAFF. The CDR3 DNA reads TGTGCCACCGGCGCCGGGTTTTACACTGAAGCTTTCTTT. The chain employs TRBV6-1 and TRBJ1-1, with no clear D. V was clipped by 10 bases and J by 3 bases, with 15 bases between them. The CDR3 is 13 amino acids. Looked up from germline, CDR1 is MNHNS and CDR2 is SASEGT.

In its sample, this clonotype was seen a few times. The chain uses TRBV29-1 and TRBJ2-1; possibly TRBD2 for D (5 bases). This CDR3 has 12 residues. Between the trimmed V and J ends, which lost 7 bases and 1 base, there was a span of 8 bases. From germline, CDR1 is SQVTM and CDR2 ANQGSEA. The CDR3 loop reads CSARTSYNEQFF. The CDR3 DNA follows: TGCAGCGCCCGGACTTCCTACAATGAGCAGTTCTTC.

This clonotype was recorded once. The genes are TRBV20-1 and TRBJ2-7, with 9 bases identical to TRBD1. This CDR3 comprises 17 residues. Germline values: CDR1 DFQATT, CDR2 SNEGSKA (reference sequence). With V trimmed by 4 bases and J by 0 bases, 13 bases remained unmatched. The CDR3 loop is CSANYKSPGQGSYEQYF. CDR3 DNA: TGCAGTGCTAATTACAAATCCCCGGGACAGGGCTCCTACGAGCAGTACTTC.